A single T cell receptor (beta chain) is shown here with its context. This entry belongs to a study of identical twins. One entry per CDR3 protein results from TCRdb running MiXCR on the 5' RACE reads. The sample lists some 1,600,000 distinct CDR3 sequences; around 29% were seen once. The CDR3 runs 15 residues. Germline V gene data show CDR1 as SGHRS and CDR2 as YFSETQ. V was clipped by 0 bases and J by 3 bases, with 9 bases between them. The sequenced sample consisted of cord blood. The V and J genes are TRBV5-1 and TRBJ2-2, with D possibly matching TRBD1 (5 bases). This receptor was identified in a newborn girl in good health. CDR3 nucleotide sequence: TGCGCCAGCAGCTTGGTTGCAGGGCACACCGGGGAGCTGTTTTTT. The encoded protein is CASSLVAGHTGELFF. Full variable domain (remainder filled in from reference TRBV5-1 and TRBJ2-2): KAGVTQTPRYLIKTRGQQVTLSCSPISGHRSVSWYQQTPGQGLQFLFEYFSETQRNKGNFPGRFSGRQFSNSRSEMNVSTLELGDSALYLCASSLVAGHTGELFFGEGSRLTVL.